The 20 T cell receptor beta chains reported below all come from one sample, sequenced in a study of cytomegalovirus exposure and HLA in healthy donors. Generated by immunoSEQ multiplex PCR, the TCRdb table keeps only in-frame clones and is missing some. The data show 140,000 or so clones, approximately 88% seen once. Specimen: PBMCs. These receptor sequences come from a man aged 18 to 30 in good health and CMV-seropositive.

V gene TRBV9 combines with J gene TRBJ1-1; no reliable D call. The V end lost 0 bases, the J end lost 1 base, and 7 bases lay between the germline ends. Germline assignment: CDR1 SGDLS and CDR2 YYNGEE. The CDR3 has 14 amino acids. The CDR3 loop is CASSVVGRNTEAFF. CDR3 nucleotides: TGTGCCAGCAGCGTAGTTGGGAGGAACACTGAAGCTTTCTTT.

The CDR3 protein is CASSRTGNSYEQYF. CDR3 sequence (DNA): TGTGCCAGCAGTCGGACAGGGAATAGCTACGAGCAGTACTTC. This chain joins TRBV6-5 and TRBJ2-7, with 8 bases matching TRBD1. The CDR3 runs 14 residues. CDR1 and CDR2 from the germline V gene are MNHEY and SVGAGI. Unmatched junction bases numbered 6, after V lost 5 bases and J lost 3 bases.

V gene TRBV5-1 combines with J gene TRBJ2-7; 8 nucleotides align to TRBD1. The CDR3 is 15 amino acids. Per germline, CDR1 SGHRS and CDR2 YFSETQ. The V and J ends lost 4 bases and 2 bases, in that order; junction bases with no gene match: 8. The CDR3 DNA is TGCGCCAGCAGCCACATGACAGGGGCAACCTACGAGCAGTACTTC. This translates into CASSHMTGATYEQYF.

The chain is built from TRBV9 and TRBJ2-1; 8 positions agree with TRBD2. With V trimmed by 0 bases and J by 1 base, 0 bases remained unmatched. The CDR3 consists of 15 residues. Germline CDR1 and CDR2: SGDLS and YYNGEE. In nucleotides, the CDR3 is TGTGCCAGCAGCGTAGAGCGGGGGTCCTACAATGAGCAGTTCTTC. Protein product: CASSVERGSYNEQFF.

This clone was seen just once. This chain connects TRBV5-1 to TRBJ2-7; D gene ambiguous. Deletions cut 3 bases from V and 6 bases from J, with 13 bases between. Germline V gives CDR1 SGHRS, CDR2 YFSETQ. The CDR3 runs to 13 residues. CDR3: CASSSQPGIEQYF. The CDR3 DNA follows: TGCGCCAGCAGCTCCCAACCGGGTATCGAGCAGTACTTC.

The chain joins TRBV6-5 to TRBJ1-5; the D is unclear. V lost 0 bases and J lost 0, with 6 bases in between. Germline V lookup: CDR1 MNHEY, CDR2 SVGAGI. CDR3 length: 15 amino acids. Written as DNA, the CDR3 is TGTGCCAGCAGTTACTCACACAATAGCAATCAGCCCCAGCATTTT. Translation: CASSYSHNSNQPQHF.

About this clone: Other DNA sequences in the same sample also yield this CDR3. The V gene is TRBV28, the J gene TRBJ1-2; 8 bases align to TRBD1. With V trimmed by 4 bases and J by 8 bases, 0 bases remained unmatched. The germline gives CDR1 MDHEN, CDR2 SYDVKM. The CDR3 sequence is 11 residues long. The CDR3 nucleotides read TGTGCCAGCAGTTACAGGGGGGGCTACACCTTC. Protein sequence: CASSYRGGYTF.

The chain joins TRBV9 to TRBJ1-6; D remains ambiguous. With 3 bases removed from V and 0 bases from J, the gap between germline ends came to 7 bases. Germline values: CDR1 SGDLS, CDR2 YYNGEE. The CDR3 length is 15 residues. The CDR3 is CASSAGSSYNSPLHF. CDR3 in DNA: TGTGCCAGCAGCGCAGGAAGCTCCTATAATTCACCCCTCCACTTT. Full variable domain (remainder filled in from reference TRBV9 and TRBJ1-6): DSGVTQTPKHLITATGQRVTLRCSPRSGDLSVYWYQQSLDQGLQFLIQYYNGEERAKGNILERFSAQQFPDLHSELNLSSLELGDSALYFCASSAGSSYNSPLHFGNGTRLTVT.

This clone was picked up a small number of times. The chain links TRBV11-2 to TRBJ2-7; tentatively, D is TRBD2 (6 bases). Trimming took off 4 bases at V and 5 bases at J, with 24 bases between the two ends. Germline CDR1 SGHAT, CDR2 FQNNGV. CDR3 length: 17 residues. CDR3 DNA: TGTGCCAGCAGCTCGACTTCTAGCGCCTCTTTTCAACACGAGCAGTACTTC. This codes for CASSSTSSASFQHEQYF.

This clone was detected a few times. The CDR3 here is CASSGFSREKLFF. CDR3 nucleotides: TGTGCCAGCAGTGGATTCTCCAGGGAAAAACTGTTTTTT. This chain uses TRBV25-1 with TRBJ1-4; D is undetermined. Trimming took off 4 bases at V and 8 bases at J, with 11 bases between the two ends. The CDR3 covers 13 residues. From germline, CDR1 is MGHDK and CDR2 SYGVNS. Variable domain in full (rest from reference TRBV25-1 and TRBJ1-4): EADIYQTPRYLVIGTGKKITLECSQTMGHDKMYWYQQDPGMELHLIHYSYGVNSTEKGDLSSESTVSRIRTEHFPLTLESARPSHTSQYLCASSGFSREKLFFGSGTQLSVL.

V gene TRBV25-1 combines with J gene TRBJ1-5; D ambiguous. CDR1 and CDR2 from the germline V gene are MGHDK and SYGVNS. Trimming took off 5 bases at V and 0 bases at J, with 5 bases between the two ends. This CDR3 is built from 13 residues. CDR3 sequence: CASSLDSNQPQHF. The CDR3 coding sequence is TGTGCCAGCAGTCTAGATAGCAATCAGCCCCAGCATTTT.

Only a few counts were recorded for this clone. The V and J genes are TRBV2 and TRBJ2-7; tentative D call: TRBD2 (6 bases). Trimming removed 6 bases at V and 2 bases at J, with 14 bases between. Germline V lookup: CDR1 SNHLY, CDR2 FYNNEI. The length of the CDR3 is 14 residues. The CDR3 DNA sequence: TGTGCCAGCAGCCCCGGGACTCCAACCTACGAGCAGTACTTC. Its translation is CASSPGTPTYEQYF.

V gene TRBV28 combines with J gene TRBJ2-1, with D possibly matching TRBD1 (6 bases). Germline V gene sequence: CDR1 MDHEN, CDR2 SYDVKM. Trimming removed 7 bases from V and 4 bases from J, with 17 bases in between. The CDR3 sequence is 15 residues long. CDR3 sequence: CASTLGDRRYNEQFF. The CDR3 DNA follows: TGTGCCAGCACTCTCGGAGACAGGAGGTACAATGAGCAGTTCTTC.

This clone came up once. The V call is TRBV28, the J call TRBJ1-4; 8 nucleotides align to TRBD1. The germline gives CDR1 MDHEN, CDR2 SYDVKM. This CDR3 spans 14 amino acids. With V trimmed by 5 bases and J by 14 bases, 13 bases remained unmatched. CDR3 loop: CASSPGQGPQGLFF. The CDR3 DNA sequence: TGTGCCAGCAGTCCAGGACAGGGCCCGCAGGGGCTGTTTTTT. Full variable domain (rest looked up from reference TRBV28 and TRBJ1-4): DVKVTQSSRYLVKRTGEKVFLECVQDMDHENMFWYRQDPGLGLRLIYFSYDVKMKEKGDIPEGYSVSREKKERFSLILESASTNQTSMYLCASSPGQGPQGLFFGSGTQLSVL.

The chain joins TRBV7-6 to TRBJ2-3; 10 positions agree with TRBD2. Germline values: CDR1 SGHVS, CDR2 FNYEAQ. The CDR3 contains 18 residues. V lost 4 bases, J lost 6 bases, and 16 bases stayed unmatched. The CDR3 spells CASSSARGSGGPRDTQYF. DNA of the CDR3: TGTGCCAGCAGCTCCGCACGGGGTAGCGGGGGGCCGCGGGATACGCAGTATTTT. The full variable domain, its missing parts supplied by reference TRBV7-6 and TRBJ2-3, is GAGVSQSPRYKVTKRGQDVALRCDPISGHVSLYWYRQALGQGPEFLTYFNYEAQQDKSGLPNDRFSAERPEGSISTLTIQRTEQRDSAMYRCASSSARGSGGPRDTQYFGPGTRLTVL.

This clone was counted a single time. The chain couples TRBV11-2 to TRBJ2-7; 7 nucleotides align to TRBD1. CDR3 size: 15 residues. V gave up 1 base and J gave up 0 bases; unmatched junction bases: 3. From germline, CDR1 is SGHAT and CDR2 FQNNGV. As DNA, the CDR3 is TGTGCCAGCAGCTTAGCAGGGGACAGCTCCTACGAGCAGTACTTC. Protein product: CASSLAGDSSYEQYF.

The rearrangement links TRBV4-1 to TRBJ2-7, with a possible D match to TRBD2 (6 bases). The length of the CDR3 is 14 residues. Germline V gene sequence: CDR1 MGHRA, CDR2 YSYEKL. V lost 1 base to trimming and J lost 6 bases, with 13 bases between them. The CDR3 DNA reads as TGCGCCAGCAGCCAAGGTTGGGGAGGAGGCGAGCAGTACTTC. As protein: CASSQGWGGGEQYF.

The rearrangement joins TRBV5-1 to TRBJ1-3, with 7 bases fitting TRBD1. The germline V gene has CDR1 SGHRS and CDR2 YFSETQ. CDR3 length: 16 amino acids. V gave up 0 bases and J gave up 0 bases; unmatched junction bases: 3. In DNA, the CDR3 is TGCGCCAGCAGCTTGGGACAGGGACACTCTGGAAACACCATATATTTT. This sequence encodes CASSLGQGHSGNTIYF.

The CDR3 sequence: CASSQNAGWSNEQFF. CDR3 DNA sequence: TGTGCCAGCAGCCAAAACGCAGGGTGGAGTAATGAGCAGTTCTTC. The chain has TRBV14 and TRBJ2-1; the D gene is possibly TRBD1 (5 bases). V lost 2 bases and J lost 7, with 15 bases in between. Germline lookup yields CDR1 SGHDN and CDR2 FVKESK. This CDR3 comprises 15 residues.

The rearrangement uses TRBV5-1 and TRBJ1-5, with TRBD1 matching over 10 bases. Trimming cost V 1 base and J 5 bases; bases outside gene matches: 3. CDR1 and CDR2 from the germline V gene are SGHRS and YFSETQ. The CDR3 has 15 amino acids. The CDR3 reads CASSLSGTGDQPQHF. The CDR3 region has the DNA TGCGCCAGCAGCTTGTCCGGGACAGGGGATCAGCCCCAGCATTTT.